This T cell receptor beta chain came from a study of neurological immune-mediated disorders. The time point is: technical triplicate 1. The unsorted libraries were produced from 2 million PBMCs held at -80 C. A 10-nucleotide random UMI tagged transcripts in template-switch 5'RACE cDNA synthesis. TCRdb fed the 5' RACE reads into MiXCR, producing one record per CDR3 protein. The sample shows some 38,000 distinct CDR3 sequences, 8.5% to 14% of them seen only once. This clonotype came up many times. There are 9 residues in the CDR3. Germline V lookup: CDR1 SQVTM, CDR2 ANQGSEA. Deletions cut 4 bases from V and 8 bases from J, with 5 bases between.

Sequenced: PBMCs. The chain uses TRBV29-1 and TRBJ1-2; a weak D match, TRBD1 (5 bases). The sequence was obtained from a man between 60 and 75 years old with HTLV-1-associated myelopathy (HAM/TSP). CDR3: CSVGGGYTF. The DNA of the CDR3 is TGCAGCGTTGGGGGGGGCTACACCTTC.